The sequence of this TCR beta chain was determined in a study of graft-versus-host responses after intestinal transplantation (dated by TCRdb to about 2021). Study-wide context: The transplants that recipients received were multivisceral, liver-intestinal, or isolated intestinal. Every recipient was given anti-thymocyte globulin induction, then maintenance tacrolimus and steroids for roughly 3 years. After intestinal transplantation, graft-versus-host and host-versus-graft alloreactive T cell clones in the graft, circulation and bone marrow were tracked using bulk TCR-beta CDR3 sequencing. Alloreactive clones were identified by sequencing pre-transplant mixed lymphocyte reaction products and comparing these products with unstimulated pre-transplant donor and recipient T cells. The cohort enrolled about two dozen intestinal transplant recipients including one retransplant, and a few patients lacking pretransplant specimens were excluded. A peak of at least 4% donor T cells among recipient peripheral blood mononuclear cells was the definition used for donor T cell macrochimerism. Rather than going through the commercial service, samples from three later patients were sequenced in-house on an Illumina MiSeq and processed with MiXCR. Broader findings and caveats from the paper: Early after transplant, peak levels of circulating GvH clones were found to be associated with declines in HvG clones. Patients with donor T cell macrochimerism had high GvH to HvG T cell clonal ratios in their allografts. The conclusions were limited by the relatively low number and heterogeneity of the intestinal transplant patients. GvH clones turned up in recipient bone marrow, with some appearing earlier in ileal mucosa or blood, a pattern consistent with an intestinal mucosal origin.

Comment on this clone: The antigen it binds to is not known. No base-level quality is on record; no much larger clone is a single base apart.

CDR1 and CDR2 were assigned from the germline V gene (reference sequence) as MNHNY and SVGAGI. Its CDR3 holds 14 amino acids, cysteine through phenylalanine. The read is trimmed to its CDR3 DNA, 42 bases read in frame from base 1. The V and J ends are trimmed by 4 bases and 3 bases, leaving 9 bases between them. To isolate intraepithelial and lamina propria lymphocytes from graft specimens, dithiothreitol, EDTA incubations and collagenase D digestion were used. Bulk TCR-beta sequencing was performed on serial intestinal graft biopsy specimens collected as late as 600 days after transplant. The method was the immunoSEQ multiplex PCR assay. High-throughput TCR-beta CDR3 sequencing of genomic DNA from most patients was performed by Adaptive Biotechnologies. As for the original processing: Adaptive's ImmunoSEQ software supplied the TCR sequencing data for 18 patients, while MiXCR and VDJtools were used to process a few other patients. CDR3 nucleotide sequences shared between donor and recipient were removed because their origin could not be assigned. To count as alloreactive, a clone needed at least 2-fold expansion over unstimulated cells and a minimum CFSE-low frequency of 0.002% (template counts) or 0.001% (read counts). Clones detected in sequenced pre-transplant spleen, lymph node, or MLR CFSE-low populations of the donor or recipient were defined as mappable. The cumulative frequency of alloreactive clones was calculated as a percentage of all sequences, weighted by copy number. TCRdb took over this immuneACCESS table, retaining in-frame rearrangements with V and J assigned. Such tables are incomplete; in checked studies, under half of the missing clones stem from an unresolved V gene, and the remainder is unexplained. V, J and clone size are taken as reported in that table, and D and trimming were inferred from the DNA itself. This sample holds approximately 15,000 clones; 75% to 85% were observed only once. Roughly 18% of the sample is taken by the ten largest.

The TCR sequence derives from a human patient who received an intestinal transplant, so some T cells may come from the graft donor. The sequencing here drew on ileum tissue, taken roughly 3.5 months after intestinal transplant. The chain was built from TRBV6-6 and TRBJ1-4; the D gene lacks a confident call. The CDR3 reads as follows: CASSFRSANEKLFF. The sequenced DNA: TGTGCCAGCAGTTTCAGGTCAGCTAATGAAAAACTGTTTTTT.